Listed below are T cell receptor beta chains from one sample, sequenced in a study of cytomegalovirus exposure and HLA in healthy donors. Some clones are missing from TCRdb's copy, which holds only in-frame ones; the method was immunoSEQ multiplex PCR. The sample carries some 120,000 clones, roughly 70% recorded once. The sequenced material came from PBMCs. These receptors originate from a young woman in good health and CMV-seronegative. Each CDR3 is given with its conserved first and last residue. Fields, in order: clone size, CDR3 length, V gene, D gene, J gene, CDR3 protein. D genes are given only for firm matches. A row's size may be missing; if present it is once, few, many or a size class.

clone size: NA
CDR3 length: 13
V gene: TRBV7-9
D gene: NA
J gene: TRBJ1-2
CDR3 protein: CASSFPANYGYTF

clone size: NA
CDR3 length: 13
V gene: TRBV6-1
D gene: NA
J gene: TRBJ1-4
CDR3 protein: CASSSRQNEKLFF

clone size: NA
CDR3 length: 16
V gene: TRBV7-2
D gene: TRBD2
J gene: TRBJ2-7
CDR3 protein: CASSFRGGTSGYEQYF

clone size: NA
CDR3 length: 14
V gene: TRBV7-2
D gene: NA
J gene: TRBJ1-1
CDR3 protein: CASSDVRGVTEAFF

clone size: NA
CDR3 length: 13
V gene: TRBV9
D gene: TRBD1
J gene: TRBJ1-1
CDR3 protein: CASSDNRGPEAFF

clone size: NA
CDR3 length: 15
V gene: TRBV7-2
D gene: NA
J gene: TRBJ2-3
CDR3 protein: CASSLIHDGRDTQYF

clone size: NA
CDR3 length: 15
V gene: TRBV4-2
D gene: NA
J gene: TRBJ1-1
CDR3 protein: CASSQVRGVNTEAFF

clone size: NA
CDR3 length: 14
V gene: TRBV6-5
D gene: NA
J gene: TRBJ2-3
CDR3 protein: CASGFRGAADTQYF

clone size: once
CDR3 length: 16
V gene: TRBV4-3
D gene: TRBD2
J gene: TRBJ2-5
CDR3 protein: CASSQGLAGGQETQYF

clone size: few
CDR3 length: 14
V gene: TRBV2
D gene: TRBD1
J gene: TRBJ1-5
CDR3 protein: CASKTTGGNQPQHF

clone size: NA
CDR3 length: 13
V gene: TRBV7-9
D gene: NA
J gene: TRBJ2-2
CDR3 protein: CASSLSITGELFF

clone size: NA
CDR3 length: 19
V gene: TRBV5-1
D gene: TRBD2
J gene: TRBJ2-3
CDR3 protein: CASTPGLAGGIRSTDTQYF

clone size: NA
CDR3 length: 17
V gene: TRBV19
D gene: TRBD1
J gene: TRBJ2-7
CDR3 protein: CASSMGGTGWGGYEQYF

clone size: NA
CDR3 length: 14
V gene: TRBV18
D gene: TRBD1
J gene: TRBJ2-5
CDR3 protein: CASSSGQGVETQYF

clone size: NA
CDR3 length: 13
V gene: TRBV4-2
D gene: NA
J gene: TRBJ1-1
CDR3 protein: CASRGGEETEAFF

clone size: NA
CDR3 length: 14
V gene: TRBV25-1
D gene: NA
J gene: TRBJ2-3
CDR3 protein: CASSGAGDTDTQYF

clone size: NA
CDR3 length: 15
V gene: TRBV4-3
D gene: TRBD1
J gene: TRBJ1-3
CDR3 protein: CASSPNRGVGNTIYF